Detailed here is one TCR beta chain. The data derive from a study of blood T cell repertoires in COVID-19. Seattle patients were enrolled during active infection and followed longitudinally. V was clipped by 2 bases and J by 5 bases; unmatched bases: 9. Germline CDR1 and CDR2: SGHRS and YFSETQ. This CDR3 has 15 residues. Here immunoSEQ multiplex PCR was the method, and the copy in TCRdb shows in-frame clones only, minus some. The repertoire holds fewer than 250,000 clones, with nearly 95% as singletons. This clonotype was sampled from a man in his thirties or forties with COVID-19, enrolled during active disease. The gene calls are TRBV5-1 and TRBJ2-5, with 7 bases lining up with TRBD2. What was sequenced was peripheral blood. The CDR3 DNA reads as TGCGCCAGCAGCTTCATAGCGGGCAGCGGGGAGACCCAGTACTTC. Translating it yields CASSFIAGSGETQYF.